This TCR beta chain was documented in a study of T cells in Graves' hyperthyroidism and ophthalmopathy. In this sample, this clonotype turned up once. Its antigen is as yet unknown. One base away lies a much larger clone, so this may be a sequencing read error. The CDR3 consists of 14 residues. Germline V gene sequence: CDR1 SGHRS, CDR2 YFSETQ. Diagnosing involved the use of clinical symptoms, serum thyroxine and TRAb, thyroid ultrasound and orbital computed tomography. RNA transcripts served as the template for amplifying TCR beta CDR3 regions. HTBI primers drove first-round RT-PCR of the TCR CDR3. TCRdb re-called the multiplex PCR reads through MiXCR, storing one row per CDR3 protein. The sample includes more than 500,000 distinct CDR3 sequences, 40% to 50% seen only once; the top ten take 44%. Study results and limitations: Also found in blood were most expanded thyroid clonotypes above 0.001.

Sequences were obtained from peripheral blood or thyroid tissue (not recorded which). The chain is built from TRBV5-1 and TRBJ2-7; a weak D match, TRBD2 (6 bases). This receptor was obtained from an adult woman with Graves' disease, either hyperthyroidism or ophthalmopathy (not recorded which). CDR3 sequence (DNA): TGCGCCAGCAGCCCAGTACTAGCTAGCTACGGGCAGTACTTC. Amino acids: CASSPVLASYGQYF. Variable domain in full (rest from reference TRBV5-1 and TRBJ2-7): KAGVTQTPRYLIKTRGQQVTLSCSPISGHRSVSWYQQTPGQGLQFLFEYFSETQRNKGNFPGRFSGRQFSNSRSEMNVSTLELGDSALYLCASSPVLASYGQYFGPGTRLTVT.